These T cell receptor beta chains were read from a single sample in a study of cytomegalovirus exposure and HLA in healthy donors. Some clones are missing from TCRdb's copy, which holds only in-frame ones; the method was immunoSEQ multiplex PCR. The sample lists around 160,000 clones, about 80% occurring once. What was sequenced was PBMCs. The receptors come from a woman between 35 and 50 years old in good health and CMV-seronegative. The CDR3 runs from the conserved cysteine through the conserved F or W. The order of the fields is clone size, D gene, J gene, CDR3 length, V gene, CDR3 DNA, CDR3 protein. A D gene is named only where the DNA matches it firmly. Some rows have no size entry. The others give once, few or many, or a class for an expanded clone.

>.|TRBD1|TRBJ2-3|15|TRBV7-8
TGTGCCAGCAGCTTATCCGGACAGGGAACAGATACGCAGTATTTT
CASSLSGQGTDTQYF
>.|TRBD2|TRBJ2-1|17|TRBV7-9
TGTGCCAGCAGCTCCTCCCCGGGACTAATCATATACAATGAGCAGTTCTTC
CASSSSPGLIIYNEQFF
>few|.|TRBJ2-1|13|TRBV9
TGTGCCAGCTCACCAGAAGGGGAGGATGAGCAGTTCTTC
CASSPEGEDEQFF
>.|.|TRBJ1-2|17|TRBV19
TGTGCCAGTAGTCCGGGACACCAGGGATCTATCGTCTATGGCTACACCTTC
CASSPGHQGSIVYGYTF
>.|.|TRBJ2-7|12|TRBV29-1
TGCAGCGTTTTAGGGGCAGATGGCGAGCAGTACTTC
CSVLGADGEQYF
>.|.|TRBJ2-5|14|TRBV19
TGTGCCAGTAGTATAGAAGAGGGTAAAGGGACCCAGTACTTC
CASSIEEGKGTQYF
>few|TRBD2|TRBJ2-1|14|TRBV28
TGTGCCAGCAGCTGGAGCGGGAGGGTAAATGAGCAGTTCTTC
CASSWSGRVNEQFF
>.|.|TRBJ1-1|13|TRBV19
TGTGCCAGTAGTACCGGTCAGAACACTGAAGCTTTCTTT
CASSTGQNTEAFF
>few|.|TRBJ2-7|13|TRBV5-1
TGCGCCAGCAGCTTGGGCGGGTTTGCCGAGCAGTACTTC
CASSLGGFAEQYF
>.|.|TRBJ1-1|13|TRBV7-9
TGTGCCAGCAGTCCCAGCAGGGGCACTGAAGCTTTCTTT
CASSPSRGTEAFF